This TCR beta chain was sequenced during a study of OX40 agonist ivuxolimab in advanced cancers. Profiling relied on immunoSEQ multiplex PCR, and the TCRdb table lists in-frame clones only, not all of them. The table includes around 65,000 clones, around 93% detected once. This receptor was identified in an adult with an advanced solid tumor such as melanoma, head and neck, liver or kidney cancer. The starting material was CD4+ or CD8+ T cells sorted from blood, obtained in a trial of the OX40 agonist ivuxolimab.

The CDR3 loop is CASSLGVGGTPNEQFF. CDR3 bases: TGTGCCAGCAGCTTAGGGGTCGGGGGGACTCCCAATGAGCAGTTCTTC. The V gene is TRBV7-6, the J gene TRBJ2-1; 7 positions match TRBD2. The CDR3 consists of 16 residues. With 1 base clipped from V and 6 bases from J, the junction kept 9 bases outside the gene matches. CDR1 and CDR2 from the germline V gene are SGHVS and FNYEAQ.